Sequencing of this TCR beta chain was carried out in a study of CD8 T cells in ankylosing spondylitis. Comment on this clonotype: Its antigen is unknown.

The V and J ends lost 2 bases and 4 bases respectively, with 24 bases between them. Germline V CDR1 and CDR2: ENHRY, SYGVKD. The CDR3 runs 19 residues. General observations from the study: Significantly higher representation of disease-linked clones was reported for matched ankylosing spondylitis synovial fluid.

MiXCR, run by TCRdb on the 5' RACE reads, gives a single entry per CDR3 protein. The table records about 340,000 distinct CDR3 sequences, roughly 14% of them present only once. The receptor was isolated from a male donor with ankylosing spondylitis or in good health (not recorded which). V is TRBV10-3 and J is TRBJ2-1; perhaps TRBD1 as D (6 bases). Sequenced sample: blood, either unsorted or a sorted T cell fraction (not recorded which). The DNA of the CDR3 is TGTGCCATCAGTGAGCCCTACGGACAGTCGGGCCCGGTTTACAATGAGCAGTTCTTC. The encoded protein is CAISEPYGQSGPVYNEQFF.